Listed below are T cell receptor beta chains from one sample, sequenced in a study of blood T cell repertoires in COVID-19. Sequencing used immunoSEQ multiplex PCR; TCRdb keeps in-frame clones, though not all of them. Among approximately 270,000 clones listed, approximately 90% were seen once. The sequenced material came from PBMCs or T cells enriched from blood (not recorded which). The receptors here all came from a man aged 35 to 55 who had been exposed to COVID-19. Both conserved end residues are part of each CDR3.

TRBV29-1 CSVEAGNDEQYF
TRBV12-3/TRBV12-4 CASSLGQSYEQYF
TRBV12-1 CASSYPGTGDFASGYTF
TRBV11-2 CASSSDPGGEQFF
TRBV11-2 CASSLMSYEQYF
TRBV4-1 CASSQVRTGGNSATNEKLFF
TRBV19 CASSIEGRDPNYGYTF
TRBV6-5 CASRGTGVQEQYF
TRBV9 CASSATGDPSYEQYF
TRBV18 CASSPRGRGTGEDLAKNIQYF
TRBV11-2 CASSRSSGQTYNEQFF
TRBV15 CATSKKAGSSVGTEAFF
TRBV5-5 CASSYFTGGSNQPQHF
TRBV7-9 CASSLVSGVPYNEQFF
TRBV5-1 CASSLQGANDGYTF
TRBV4-3 CASSLDSSYEQYF
TRBV30 CAWSLRTGAETQYF
TRBV28 CASHTPGRGARTEAFF
TRBV6-2/TRBV6-3 CASSYDRKGGETQYF
TRBV2 CASSGQGYTEAFF
TRBV6-4 CASSDGPVRFF
TRBV11-2 CASSLVPDQPQHF
TRBV28 CASSRQSNYGYTF
TRBV11-2 CASSRAGENYEQYF
TRBV28 CASSLPFSGVENTEAFF
TRBV7-3 CASSLLGQATEGDTQYF
TRBV30 CAWSRGGVQETQYF